These 8 T cell receptor beta chains were all obtained from the same sample, sequenced in a study of Graves' ophthalmopathy and Graves' hyperthyroidism. Transcripts of RNA were the source for amplifying TCR beta CDR3 regions. Investigators did first-round RT-PCR with HTBI primers, then second-round multiplex PCR. TCRdb analysed the multiplex PCR reads with MiXCR anew, one entry per CDR3 protein. The sample lists hundreds of thousands of distinct CDR3 sequences, roughly 41% occurring once. Sequencing was done on a sample of peripheral blood. The origin of the receptors is an adult man with Graves' ophthalmopathy.

This clonotype showed up many times. V and J are TRBV29-1 and TRBJ2-5, with TRBD2 as a possible D gene (5 bases). Germline CDR1 is SQVTM and CDR2 is ANQGSEA. V was clipped by 1 base and J by 4 bases, with 13 bases between them. CDR3 size: 14 residues. In DNA, the CDR3 is TGCAGCGTTGAAGTGGCCGGGATGGGAGAGACCCAGTACTTC. Protein product: CSVEVAGMGETQYF.

This chain uses TRBV19 with TRBJ2-5; a weak D match, TRBD2 (6 bases). CDR1 and CDR2 (germline): LNHDA, SQIVND (reference sequence). Trimming removed 11 bases at V and 4 bases at J, with 17 bases between. The CDR3 sequence is 13 residues long. CDR3 amino acids: CAWSPGALETQYF. The DNA of the CDR3 is TGTGCCTGGAGTCCGGGAGCTCTAGAGACCCAGTACTTC.

A single count supports this clonotype. No conserved phenylalanine or tryptophan is present at the end of the CDR3, so a read error is the likely explanation. Because the CDR3's place on the DNA is in doubt, the DNA is left out and the CDR3 is given as listed by TCRdb. V and J are TRBV7-4 and TRBJ1-4. The CDR3 has 9 residues if both end residues are counted. CDR1 is SGHVT and CDR2 is SQSDAQ in the germline V gene. CDR3 amino acids: CASSLGGFI.

The V gene is TRBV25-1, the J gene TRBJ1-2; 7 bases agree with TRBD1. The germline V gene encodes CDR1 MGHDK and CDR2 SYGVNS. There are 14 residues in the CDR3. V dropped 8 bases and J dropped 4; count of bases not matched to a gene: 10. CDR3 DNA sequence: TGTGCCAGCCAAGAAGGTCGGGACAGCTATGGCTACACCTTC. Its protein is CASQEGRDSYGYTF.

The J gene is TRBJ2-7, the V gene TRBV25-1; D is perhaps TRBD1 or TRBD2 (6 bases each). The germline V gene encodes CDR1 MGHDK and CDR2 SYGVNS. The CDR3 extends over 14 amino acids. V lost 4 bases, J lost 4 bases, and 14 bases lay in between. The CDR3: CASSGIQGGYEQYF. CDR3 coding DNA: TGTGCCAGCAGTGGAATACAGGGAGGATACGAGCAGTACTTC.

In its sample, this clonotype was seen many times. This sequence joins TRBV29-1 and TRBJ1-1, with D possibly matching TRBD1 (6 bases). The CDR3 loop spans 13 amino acids. CDR1 is SQVTM and CDR2 is ANQGSEA in the germline V gene. The V end was cut by 8 bases, the J end by 0 bases, with 13 bases between. CDR3 sequence: CSLQGGMNTEAFF. In DNA form, the CDR3 reads TGCAGCCTTCAAGGGGGGATGAACACTGAAGCTTTCTTT.

At least ten counts were recorded for this clonotype. The chain couples TRBV15 to TRBJ1-5; D is unclear. V was cut by 0 bases and J by 2 bases, with 17 bases left in between. This CDR3 spans 18 amino acids. Germline-derived CDR1 and CDR2 are LNHNV and YYDKDF (reference sequence). CDR3 region: CATSRDATLLGGNQPQHF. The CDR3 nucleotides are TGTGCCACCAGCAGAGATGCGACCCTCCTGGGTGGCAATCAGCCCCAGCATTTT. The variable domain in full, completed from reference TRBV15 and TRBJ1-5, reads DAMVIQNPRYQVTQFGKPVTLSCSQTLNHNVMYWYQQKSSQAPKLLFHYYDKDFNNEADTPDNFQSRRPNTSFCFLDIRSPGLGDTAMYLCATSRDATLLGGNQPQHFGDGTRLSIL.

For this clonotype: Possible read error: a much larger clone is one base away. The chain is built from TRBV9 and TRBJ2-5; 8 bases are a match to TRBD2. The junction had 11 bases not matched to a gene; V was cut back by 6 bases and J by 7 bases. CDR1 is SGDLS, CDR2 YYNGEE, per germline. The CDR3 spans 14 residues. For the CDR3, the DNA is TGTGCCAGCACTGGGACTAGGGCCCGAGGGACCCAGTACTTC. This encodes CASTGTRARGTQYF.